This T cell receptor beta chain emerged from a study of T cell responses to AZD1222 COVID-19 vaccine. Overall study results and limits: Once two AZD1222 doses were given, Spike-specific TCR breadth and depth went up. Repertoires were sampled only after the peak T cell response. Across the whole spike, CD4 TCRs peaked at regions 160-218 and 743-854.

Pooled in the analysis were second doses at about 4 or about 12 weeks. Trimming took 6 bases from V and 2 from J; bases not matched to a gene: 3. The CDR3 spans 13 residues. Germline V gives CDR1 LGHDT, CDR2 YNNKEL (reference sequence). The table came from immunoSEQ multiplex PCR; TCRdb's copy has only in-frame clones and leaves some out. Here the sample spans over 140,000 clones, over 90% being singletons. Turning to this clone: The antigen is unknown.

The source was peripheral blood, collected 28 days after the second AZD1222 dose. The V call is TRBV3-1 (or the pseudogene TRBV3-2), the J call TRBJ2-7; 8 bases map to TRBD2. This sequence was found in an adult who received the AZD1222 COVID-19 vaccine. In nucleotides, the CDR3 is TGTGCCAGCAGTGGGACTAGTCCCTACGAGCAGTACTTC. Residues: CASSGTSPYEQYF.